The 30 T cell receptor beta chains below were found in one sample sequenced in a study of glioma-infiltrating T cells after dendritic cell vaccination. TCRdb's table, derived via immunoSEQ multiplex PCR, lists solely in-frame clones and lacks some. In the table there are roughly 51,000 clones, 85% of which are singletons. The sequenced sample was blood, obtained before dendritic cell vaccination. These receptor sequences come from a human donor with glioblastoma.

V and J are TRBV7-9 and TRBJ1-1; the D is unclear. V shed 1 base and J shed 9 bases, with 6 bases lying between them. Germline values: CDR1 SEHNR, CDR2 FQNEAQ (reference sequence). The CDR3 has 11 amino acids. CDR3 amino acids: CASSLGGKAFF. DNA for the CDR3: TGTGCCAGCAGCTTAGGCGGGAAAGCTTTCTTT.

The chain recombines TRBV7-6 with TRBJ2-3, with 11 bases fitting TRBD2. The germline gives CDR1 SGHVS, CDR2 FNYEAQ. The CDR3 has 17 residues. The V gene end was trimmed by 4 bases and the J gene end by 4 bases; junction bases not matched to a gene: 10. The CDR3 spells CASSYLLAGASADTQYF. The DNA for the CDR3 is TGTGCCAGCAGCTACTTACTAGCGGGAGCTTCGGCAGATACGCAGTATTTT. Full variable domain (outside the CDR3, taken from reference TRBV7-6 and TRBJ2-3): GAGVSQSPRYKVTKRGQDVALRCDPISGHVSLYWYRQALGQGPEFLTYFNYEAQQDKSGLPNDRFSAERPEGSISTLTIQRTEQRDSAMYRCASSYLLAGASADTQYFGPGTRLTVL.

The chain is built from TRBV29-1 and TRBJ2-1; 8 bases match TRBD2. The CDR3 has 14 residues. With 8 bases clipped from V and 2 bases from J, the junction kept 8 bases outside the gene matches. CDR1 is SQVTM, CDR2 ANQGSEA, per germline. The CDR3, as DNA: TGCAGCTCCTCCCACGGGGGGGCCTACAATGAGCAGTTCTTC. It is translated as CSSSHGGAYNEQFF.

J is TRBJ2-1 and V is TRBV7-9, with 7 nucleotides matching TRBD2. This CDR3 contains 12 residues. CDR1 is SEHNR, CDR2 FQNEAQ, per germline (reference sequence). The trim removed 5 bases at V and 14 bases at J, leaving 9 bases unmatched. CDR3 sequence (DNA): TGTGCCAGCAGCCAGACTAGCCCTCCGAAGTTCTTC. It specifies CASSQTSPPKFF.

The rearrangement uses TRBV10-3 and TRBJ2-5; tentatively, D is TRBD2 (6 bases). The germline gives CDR1 ENHRY, CDR2 SYGVKD. The CDR3 has 15 residues. With 9 bases removed from V and 4 bases from J, the gap between germline ends came to 21 bases. Written as DNA, the CDR3 is TGTGCCATAGCCCGCAGGGCGGGAACGGGAGAGACCCAGTACTTC. Translated: CAIARRAGTGETQYF.

The V call is TRBV5-1, the J call TRBJ2-7; a weak D match, TRBD1 (6 bases). V lost 4 bases, J lost 2 bases, and 13 bases lay in between. The CDR3 sequence is 14 residues long. Germline loops: CDR1 SGHRS, CDR2 YFSETQ. The CDR3 reads CASSLMDRAYEQYF. CDR3 in DNA: TGCGCCAGCAGCCTCATGGACAGAGCCTACGAGCAGTACTTC.

The chain employs TRBV7-9 and TRBJ2-7, with TRBD1 matching over 12 bases. The CDR3 is 16 amino acids. V dropped 2 bases and J dropped 5; count of bases not matched to a gene: 7. Germline values: CDR1 SEHNR, CDR2 FQNEAQ (reference sequence). The DNA of the CDR3 is TGTGCCAGCAGCTTACCGATTGGGACAGGGGGCCACGAGCAGTACTTC. Translating it yields CASSLPIGTGGHEQYF.

This sequence joins TRBV30 and TRBJ1-2; 12 nucleotides line up with TRBD1. The germline gives CDR1 GTSNPN, CDR2 SVGIG (reference sequence). V gave up 3 bases and J gave up 8 bases; unmatched junction bases: 7. The CDR3 is made up of 14 amino acids. The CDR3 coding sequence is TGTGCCTGGAGCCGGGACAGGGGGCCGGACGGCTACACCTTC. It translates to CAWSRDRGPDGYTF.

The chain links TRBV19 to TRBJ1-3; D ambiguous. CDR3 size: 16 residues. V dropped 3 bases and J dropped 3 bases, with 15 bases sitting between them. Germline CDR1 is LNHDA and CDR2 is SQIVND (reference sequence). CDR3 in amino acids: CASSISPEGGGNTIYF. In nucleotides, the CDR3 is TGTGCCAGTAGTATCTCCCCCGAGGGAGGTGGAAACACCATATATTTT.

The table lists this clone with a count of one. The gene calls are TRBV9 and TRBJ1-1; D gene unclear. CDR3 length: 13 residues. Trimming removed 3 bases at V and 5 bases at J, with 11 bases between. Per the germline V gene, CDR1 is SGDLS and CDR2 is YYNGEE. In DNA form, the CDR3 reads TGTGCCAGCAGCGCGTCCTCTAGGACTGAAGCTTTCTTT. Protein product: CASSASSRTEAFF.

This clone showed up just once. The chain couples TRBV4-1 to TRBJ1-1; 8 nucleotides line up with TRBD1. Germline-derived CDR1 and CDR2 are MGHRA and YSYEKL. The CDR3 extends over 14 amino acids. J lost 1 base, V lost 4 bases, and 2 bases had no gene match. The CDR3 is CASSLGQGNTEAFF. DNA for the CDR3: TGCGCCAGCAGCCTCGGACAGGGGAACACTGAAGCTTTCTTT.

This chain connects TRBV7-2 to TRBJ1-2; TRBD1 matches at 9 bases. V trimming: 4 bases; J trimming: 7 bases; junction bases outside the gene matches: 10. Germline CDR1 is SGHTA and CDR2 is FQGNSA. The length of the CDR3 is 15 residues. The CDR3: CASSSAPGQGIGYTF. CDR3 DNA sequence: TGTGCCAGCAGCTCGGCCCCGGGACAGGGTATTGGCTACACCTTC.

This chain uses TRBV6-1 with TRBJ2-7, with D possibly TRBD1 on 5 matching bases. CDR1 and CDR2 from the germline V gene are MNHNS and SASEGT. Trimming cost V 4 bases and J 5 bases, with 12 bases left between them. The CDR3 runs to 13 residues. CDR3: CASSVQGRHEQYF. DNA of the CDR3: TGTGCCAGCAGTGTCCAGGGAAGGCACGAGCAGTACTTC.

The V and J genes are TRBV10-3 and TRBJ1-2; D uncertain. With 3 bases removed from V and 14 bases from J, the gap between germline ends came to 13 bases. CDR1 is ENHRY, CDR2 SYGVKD, per germline. The CDR3 has 11 amino acids. Written as DNA, the CDR3 is TGTGCCATCAGTGAAGTGGGAGAAACGACCTTC. It codes for CAISEVGETTF.

The rearrangement uses TRBV6-5 and TRBJ1-3, with D perhaps matching TRBD1 (5 bases). Germline CDR1 reads MNHEY; CDR2 reads SVGAGI. V was trimmed by 4 bases and J by 2 bases, leaving 12 bases between them. This CDR3 is built from 15 residues. CDR3 DNA: TGTGCCAGCAGTTTGGGGTCAGGGACTGGAAACACCATATATTTT. This sequence encodes CASSLGSGTGNTIYF.

V usage is TRBV5-6 and J usage is TRBJ2-1; D is unresolved. CDR1 and CDR2 (germline): SGHDT, YYEEEE. The CDR3 has 12 residues. The V end lost 2 bases, the J end lost 4 bases, and 4 bases lay between the germline ends. CDR3 protein: CASSFEYNEQFF. The CDR3 DNA is TGTGCCAGCAGCTTTGAGTACAATGAGCAGTTCTTC. Together with reference TRBV5-6 and TRBJ2-1, the CDR3 gives the full variable domain: DAGVTQSPTHLIKTRGQQVTLRCSPKSGHDTVSWYQQALGQGPQFIFQYYEEEERQRGNFPDRFSGHQFPNYSSELNVNALLLGDSALYLCASSFEYNEQFFGPGTRLTVL.

This clone was observed a handful of times. CDR3 in amino acids: CSGRHGQETQYF. As DNA, the CDR3 is TGCAGCGGAAGACATGGCCAAGAGACCCAGTACTTC. This chain joins TRBV29-1 and TRBJ2-5; no firm D call. This CDR3 region has 12 residues. Trimming shortened V by 7 bases and J by 1 base, and 10 bases separated the two germline ends. Germline lookup yields CDR1 SQVTM and CDR2 ANQGSEA.

The chain is built from TRBV19 and TRBJ2-3; the match to TRBD2 covers 13 bases. Germline V gives CDR1 LNHDA, CDR2 SQIVND (reference sequence). This CDR3 region has 17 residues. After removal of 0 bases from V and 4 bases from J, the junction contained 4 bases not matched to a gene. The CDR3 coding sequence is TGTGCCAGTAGTATAGAGCGGACTAGCGGGAGCCCAGATACGCAGTATTTT. This sequence encodes CASSIERTSGSPDTQYF.

V usage is TRBV30 and J usage is TRBJ1-1; 10 bases align to TRBD1. Germline CDR1 GTSNPN, CDR2 SVGIG (reference sequence). V lost 5 bases, J lost 3 bases, and 3 bases stayed unmatched. This CDR3 region has 13 residues. The CDR3 here is CAWDRGRDTEAFF. CDR3 DNA sequence: TGTGCCTGGGACAGGGGGCGCGACACTGAAGCTTTCTTT.

The sample holds a few counts of this clone. The rearrangement joins TRBV7-3 to TRBJ2-7, with TRBD1 matching over 7 bases. This CDR3 comprises 15 residues. Trimming removed 2 bases from V and 1 base from J; junction bases left unmatched: 5. Germline values: CDR1 SGHTA, CDR2 FQGTGA. Here the CDR3 DNA reads TGTGCCAGCAGCTTACAGCCGGACAGGTCCTACGAGCAGTACTTC. Translated: CASSLQPDRSYEQYF.

The count of this clone is one. The chain couples TRBV7-6 to TRBJ1-5, with D maybe TRBD1 (6 bases). V gave up 1 base and J gave up 2 bases, with 9 bases separating them. This CDR3 is 15 amino acids long. Germline assignment: CDR1 SGHVS and CDR2 FNYEAQ. CDR3 sequence reads: CASSLEGGGNQPQHF. The CDR3 DNA follows: TGTGCCAGCAGCTTAGAAGGGGGTGGCAATCAGCCCCAGCATTTT.

The chain recombines TRBV28 with TRBJ2-1; D possibly corresponds to TRBD1 (6 bases). This CDR3 is built from 15 residues. Germline V gene sequence: CDR1 MDHEN, CDR2 SYDVKM. The ends were cut back, 4 bases at V and 6 bases at J, with 16 bases in the middle. This chain's CDR3 is CASSSFGQTANEQFF. In nucleotides, the CDR3 is TGTGCCAGCAGTTCGTTTGGACAGACGGCCAATGAGCAGTTCTTC. The full variable domain, completed using reference TRBV28 and TRBJ2-1, is DVKVTQSSRYLVKRTGEKVFLECVQDMDHENMFWYRQDPGLGLRLIYFSYDVKMKEKGDIPEGYSVSREKKERFSLILESASTNQTSMYLCASSSFGQTANEQFFGPGTRLTVL.

The rearrangement joins TRBV7-2 to TRBJ1-4; TRBD1 agrees at 7 bases. The CDR3 spans 16 residues. V gave up 1 base and J gave up 8 bases; unmatched junction bases: 10. Germline CDR1 and CDR2: SGHTA and FQGNSA. Written as DNA, the CDR3 is TGTGCCAGCAGCTTAGGCCAGACAGGGCCATGGGAAAAACTGTTTTTT. This sequence encodes CASSLGQTGPWEKLFF.

The chain is built from TRBV7-2 and TRBJ2-7, with 10 bases lining up with TRBD2. The length of the CDR3 is 15 residues. CDR1 is SGHTA, CDR2 FQGNSA, per germline. V was pared by 4 bases and J by 1 base, with 4 bases of the junction left unmatched. The CDR3 region is CASSSTSGISYEQYF. CDR3 in DNA: TGTGCCAGCAGCTCTACTAGCGGGATATCCTACGAGCAGTACTTC.

This chain uses TRBV4-2 with TRBJ2-3; no firm D call. Deletions cut 0 bases from V and 3 bases from J, with 16 bases between. Germline values: CDR1 LGHNA, CDR2 YNFKEQ. This CDR3 spans 17 amino acids. CDR3 DNA sequence: TGTGCCAGCAGCCAAGATGGTCTCGGAACAGCAACAGATACGCAGTATTTT. Its protein product is CASSQDGLGTATDTQYF.

The count of this clone is one. Other DNA sequences from this sample encode an identical CDR3 as well. This rearrangement joins TRBV9 to TRBJ1-5; D perhaps matches TRBD1 (5 bases). The CDR3 has 15 residues. The V gene's germline CDR1 is SGDLS and CDR2 YYNGEE. V gave up 2 bases and J gave up 0 bases, with 9 bases separating them. CDR3 amino acids: CASSVGGNSNQPQHF. The CDR3 coding sequence is TGTGCCAGCAGCGTGGGGGGGAATAGCAATCAGCCCCAGCATTTT.

The chain combines TRBV6-5 with TRBJ2-2; D is perhaps TRBD2 (5 bases). V was trimmed by 5 bases and J by 5 bases, leaving 12 bases between them. The CDR3 contains 14 residues. Germline V gene lookup returns CDR1 MNHEY and CDR2 SVGAGI. CDR3: CASSPGIWTGELFF. As DNA, the CDR3 is TGTGCCAGCAGTCCCGGGATTTGGACCGGGGAGCTGTTTTTT.

This chain links TRBV4-3 with TRBJ2-3; TRBD2 agrees at 9 bases. Losses at the gene ends were 0 bases for V and 5 bases for J; bases not matched to a gene: 9. The length of the CDR3 is 17 residues. Per germline, CDR1 LGHNA and CDR2 YSLEER. CDR3 nucleotides: TGCGCCAGCAGCCAAGATATGGCGGGGGGGCTTGTAGATACGCAGTATTTT. Its protein product is CASSQDMAGGLVDTQYF.

The J gene is TRBJ2-2, the V gene TRBV6-4, with 9 bases fitting TRBD1. CDR1 is MRHNA, CDR2 SNTAGT, per germline. The length of the CDR3 is 16 residues. Trimming took 9 bases from V and 4 from J; bases not matched to a gene: 12. CDR3 DNA: TGTGCCAGTCAGAAGAACAGGGGGCTAACCACCGGGGAGCTGTTTTTT. It codes for CASQKNRGLTTGELFF.

This rearrangement joins TRBV5-1 to TRBJ1-1; no clear D gene. Trimming cost V 4 bases and J 1 base, with 14 bases left between them. Germline assignment: CDR1 SGHRS and CDR2 YFSETQ. The CDR3 is 15 amino acids. In DNA, the CDR3 is TGCGCCAGCAGCCTCCCCGAGGGCGGGAACACTGAAGCTTTCTTT. Protein sequence: CASSLPEGGNTEAFF.